The present T cell receptor (beta chain) was sequenced within a study of T cell clonality in common variable immunodeficiency. Findings and limits, study-wide: Reportedly, TCR beta sequences from common variable immunodeficiency showed fewer deletions and N-nucleotide insertions. Links between repertoire features and CVID complications were heterogeneity-limited.

Heparinized whole blood, roughly 5 to 8 ml, came from each donor. Looked up from germline, CDR1 is DFQATT and CDR2 is SNEGSKA (reference sequence). The V and J ends lost 4 bases and 2 bases respectively, with 15 bases between them. The CDR3 length is 14 residues. In regard to this clone: As yet, its antigen is unknown. The CDR3 end falls 3 residues outside the read, so it is completed with the germline J gene.

CVID and control samples used equivalent genomic DNA input. Clones were read by immunoSEQ multiplex PCR, and TCRdb kept only the in-frame ones, dropping some. The repertoire has about 30,000 clones, none seen only once; the ten largest take more than 4.5%. The sequence derives from a human donor with common variable immunodeficiency. The chain recombines TRBV20-1 with TRBJ2-7, with D possibly being TRBD2 (6 bases). Sequencing was performed on peripheral blood mononuclear cells. The CDR3 region is CSATGTHEPYEQYF. CDR3 bases read: TGCAGTGCTACCGGGACTCATGAACCCTACGAG.